This T cell receptor beta chain is drawn from a study of T cell changes during pregnancy in multiple sclerosis. CDR1 is LGHNA, CDR2 YSLEER, per germline. CDR3 length: 15 residues. Between the trimmed V and J ends, which lost 0 bases and 6 bases, there was a span of 9 bases. Libraries were prepared by immunoSEQ multiplex PCR; TCRdb keeps only in-frame clonotypes and omits some of them. The table records some 28,000 clones, about 89% of them present only once. Sequenced material: CD4+ T cells from peripheral blood mononuclear cells, taken in the first trimester of pregnancy. The V and J genes are TRBV4-3 and TRBJ1-6; D is unresolved. The source is a female donor in good health, enrolled as a control in a pregnancy study. CDR3 sequence: CASSQDRTVNSPLHF. The CDR3 nucleotides read TGCGCCAGCAGCCAAGATCGTACAGTTAATTCACCCCTCCACTTT.